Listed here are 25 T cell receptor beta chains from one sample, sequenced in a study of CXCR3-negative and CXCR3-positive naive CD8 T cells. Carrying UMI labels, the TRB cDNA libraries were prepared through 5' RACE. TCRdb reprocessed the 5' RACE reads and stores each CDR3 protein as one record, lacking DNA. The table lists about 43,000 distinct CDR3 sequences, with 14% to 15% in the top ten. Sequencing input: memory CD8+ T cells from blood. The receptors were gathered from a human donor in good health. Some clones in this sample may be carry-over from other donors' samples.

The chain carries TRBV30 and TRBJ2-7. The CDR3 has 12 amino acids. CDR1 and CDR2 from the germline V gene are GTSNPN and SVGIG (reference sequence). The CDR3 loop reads CAWSDRGYEQYF.

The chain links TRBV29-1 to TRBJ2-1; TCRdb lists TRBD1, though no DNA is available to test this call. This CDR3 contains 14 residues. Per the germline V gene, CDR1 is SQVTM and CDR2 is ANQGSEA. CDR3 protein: CSVRTTGFYNEQFF.

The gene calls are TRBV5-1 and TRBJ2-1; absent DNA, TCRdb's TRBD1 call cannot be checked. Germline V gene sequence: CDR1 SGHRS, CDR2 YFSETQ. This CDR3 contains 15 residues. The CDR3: CASRTTGVTYNEQFF.

CDR3 amino acids: CSVELEGRSYEQYF. The chain carries TRBV29-1 and TRBJ2-7; TCRdb picks TRBD2, but there is no DNA to check that call. The CDR3 length is 14 residues. Germline V gene data show CDR1 as SQVTM and CDR2 as ANQGSEA.

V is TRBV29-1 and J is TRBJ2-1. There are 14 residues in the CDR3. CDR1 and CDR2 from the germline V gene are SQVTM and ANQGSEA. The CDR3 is CSVEEFRTANEQFF.

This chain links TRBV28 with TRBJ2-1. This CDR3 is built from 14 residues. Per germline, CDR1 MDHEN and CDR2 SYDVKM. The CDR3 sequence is CASSFIITYNEQFF.

This CDR3 is CASSPGGGTEAFF. The chain is built from TRBV5-1 and TRBJ1-1; TCRdb's assignment of TRBD1 cannot be checked, as there is no DNA. CDR1 and CDR2 from the germline V gene are SGHRS and YFSETQ. The CDR3 runs 13 residues. Looking up the rest from reference TRBV5-1 and TRBJ1-1 gives the full variable domain: KAGVTQTPRYLIKTRGQQVTLSCSPISGHRSVSWYQQTPGQGLQFLFEYFSETQRNKGNFPGRFSGRQFSNSRSEMNVSTLELGDSALYLCASSPGGGTEAFFGQGTRLTVV.

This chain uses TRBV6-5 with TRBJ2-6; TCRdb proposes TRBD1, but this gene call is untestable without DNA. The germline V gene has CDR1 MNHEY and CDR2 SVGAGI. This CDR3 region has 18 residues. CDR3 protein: CASSQRGFRHSGANVLTF.

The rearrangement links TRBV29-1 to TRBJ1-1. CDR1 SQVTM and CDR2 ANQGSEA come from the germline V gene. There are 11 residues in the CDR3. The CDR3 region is CSVLRNTEAFF.

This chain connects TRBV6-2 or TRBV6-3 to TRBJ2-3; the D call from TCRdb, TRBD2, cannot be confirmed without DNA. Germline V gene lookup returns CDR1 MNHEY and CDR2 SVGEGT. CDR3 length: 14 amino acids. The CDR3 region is CASSPRTSYDTQYF.

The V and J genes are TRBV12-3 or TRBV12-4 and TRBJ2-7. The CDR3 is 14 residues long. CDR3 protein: CASSLALGLNEQYF.

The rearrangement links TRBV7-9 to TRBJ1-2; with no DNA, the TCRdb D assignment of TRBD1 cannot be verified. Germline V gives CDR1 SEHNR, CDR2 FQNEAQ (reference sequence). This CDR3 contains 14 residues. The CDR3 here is CASSKTPSSYGYTF.

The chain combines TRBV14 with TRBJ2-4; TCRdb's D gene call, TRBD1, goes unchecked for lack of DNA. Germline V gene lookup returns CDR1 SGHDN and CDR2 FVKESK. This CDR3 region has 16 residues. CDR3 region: CASSQDKGSAKNIQYF. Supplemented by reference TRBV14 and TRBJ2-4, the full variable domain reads EAGVTQFPSHSVIEKGQTVTLRCDPISGHDNLYWYRRVMGKEIKFLLHFVKESKQDESGMPNNRFLAERTGGTYSTLKVQPAELEDSGVYFCASSQDKGSAKNIQYFGAGTRLSVL.

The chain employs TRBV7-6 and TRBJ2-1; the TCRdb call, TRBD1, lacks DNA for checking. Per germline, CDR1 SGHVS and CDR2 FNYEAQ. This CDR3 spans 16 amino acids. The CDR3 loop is CASSSRQGGTYNEQFF.

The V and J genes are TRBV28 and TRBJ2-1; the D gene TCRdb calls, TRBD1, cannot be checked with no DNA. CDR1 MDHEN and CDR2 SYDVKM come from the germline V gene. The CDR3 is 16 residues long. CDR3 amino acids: CASSLPWASSYNEQFF.

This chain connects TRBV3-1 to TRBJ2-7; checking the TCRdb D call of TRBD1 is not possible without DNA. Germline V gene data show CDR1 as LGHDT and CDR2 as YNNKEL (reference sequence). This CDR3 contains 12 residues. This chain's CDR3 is CASSPTGAEQYF.

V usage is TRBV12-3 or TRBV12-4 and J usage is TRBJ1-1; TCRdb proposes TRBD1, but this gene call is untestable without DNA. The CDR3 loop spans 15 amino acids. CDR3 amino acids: CASSFPQGRNTEAFF.

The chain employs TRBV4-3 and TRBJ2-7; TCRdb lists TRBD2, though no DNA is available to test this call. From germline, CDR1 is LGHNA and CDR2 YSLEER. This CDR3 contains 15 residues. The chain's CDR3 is CASSQASGGPYEQYF.

The CDR3 reads CASSSRGLVGTDTQYF. V and J are TRBV2 and TRBJ2-3; TCRdb returns TRBD1, unconfirmable since there is no DNA. The CDR3 spans 16 residues. CDR1 and CDR2 from the germline V gene are SNHLY and FYNNEI.

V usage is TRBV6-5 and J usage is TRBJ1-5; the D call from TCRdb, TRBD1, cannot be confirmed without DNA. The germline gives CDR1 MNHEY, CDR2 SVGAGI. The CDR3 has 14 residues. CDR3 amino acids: CASSYLQGDQPQHF.

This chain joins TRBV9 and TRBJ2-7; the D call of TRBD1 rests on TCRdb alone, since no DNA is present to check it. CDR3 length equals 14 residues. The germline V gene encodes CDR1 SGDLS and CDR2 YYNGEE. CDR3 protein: CASSAPGQSYEQYF. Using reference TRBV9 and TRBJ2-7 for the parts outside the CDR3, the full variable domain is DSGVTQTPKHLITATGQRVTLRCSPRSGDLSVYWYQQSLDQGLQFLIQYYNGEERAKGNILERFSAQQFPDLHSELNLSSLELGDSALYFCASSAPGQSYEQYFGPGTRLTVT.

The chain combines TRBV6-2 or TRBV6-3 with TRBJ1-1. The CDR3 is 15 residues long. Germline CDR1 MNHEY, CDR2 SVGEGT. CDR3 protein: CASTQEGPGWTEAFF.

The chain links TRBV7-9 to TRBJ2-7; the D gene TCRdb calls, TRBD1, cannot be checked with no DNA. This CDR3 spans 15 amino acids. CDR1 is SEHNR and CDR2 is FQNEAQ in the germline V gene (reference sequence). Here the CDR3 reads CASSLGDRVTYEQYF. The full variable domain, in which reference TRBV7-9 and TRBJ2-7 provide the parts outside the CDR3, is DTGVSQNPRHKITKRGQNVTFRCDPISEHNRLYWYRQTLGQGPEFLTYFQNEAQLEKSRLLSDRFSAERPKGSFSTLEIQRTEQGDSAMYLCASSLGDRVTYEQYFGPGTRLTVT.

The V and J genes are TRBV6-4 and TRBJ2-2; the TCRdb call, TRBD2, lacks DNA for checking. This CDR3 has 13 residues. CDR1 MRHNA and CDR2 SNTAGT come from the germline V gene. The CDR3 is CASSKEDTGELFF.

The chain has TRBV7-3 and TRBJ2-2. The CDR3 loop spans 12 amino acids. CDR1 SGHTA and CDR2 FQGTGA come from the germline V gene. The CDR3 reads CASSSETGELFF.